The rows below give T cell receptor beta chains drawn from one sample of a study of T cells after yellow fever vaccination. TCRdb analysed the 5' RACE reads with MiXCR anew, one entry per CDR3 protein. Found here are under 55,000 distinct CDR3 sequences, 6.5% to 8.5% of them singletons; the top ten hold around 24%. Sequenced material: CD8+ T cells not binding an NS4B(214-222) dextramer, sorted from PBMCs, taken about 49 days after the first yellow fever vaccination. These receptors came from a man between 18 and 35 years old who received the YFV17D yellow fever vaccine. CDR3s include the opening cysteine and the closing phenylalanine or tryptophan. A D gene is named only where the DNA matches it firmly. The size of a clone is reported for some rows only, either as once, few or many, or as a class for expanded clones.

CDR3nt,CDR3aa,j_gene,d_gene,abundance,v_gene,len
TGTGCCAGCAGCTTAACGGGGGGGCTCCTTGGTGAGCAGTTCTTC,CASSLTGGLLGEQFF,TRBJ2-1,TRBD2,many,TRBV7-9,15
TGTGCCAGCAGCCAACGGCCAGGGGTTTCCACCGGGGAGCTGTTTTTT,CASSQRPGVSTGELFF,TRBJ2-2,NA,NA,TRBV3-1,16
TGTGCCATCAGTGAGGGCCCCGGGGCTCTGCCGAGTGAGCAGTTCTTC,CAISEGPGALPSEQFF,TRBJ2-1,NA,NA,TRBV10-3,16
TGTGCCAGCAGCCCCGGGAGGAACCCGCAGGGCCACACTGAAGCTTTCTTT,CASSPGRNPQGHTEAFF,TRBJ1-1,NA,many,TRBV13,17
TGTGCCAGCAGCTTAGAGTGGGGGGGGACTGAAGCTTTCTTT,CASSLEWGGTEAFF,TRBJ1-1,NA,many,TRBV7-6,14
TGTGCCAGCAGGCACCGACAGGGTATATACTCTGGGGCCAACGTCCTGACTTTC,CASRHRQGIYSGANVLTF,TRBJ2-6,TRBD1,many,TRBV7-6,18
TGTGCCAGCAGCCCCGAGAGGGGGGGCCTCAACGAGCAGTACTTC,CASSPERGGLNEQYF,TRBJ2-7,NA,many,TRBV11-1,15
TGCGCCAGCAGCTTATTAGAGGGCAACGAGCAGTACTTC,CASSLLEGNEQYF,TRBJ2-7,NA,many,TRBV5-1,13
TGTGCCAGCAGCGTAGGCGGGGGGGCAATTTACAATGAGCAGTTCTTC,CASSVGGGAIYNEQFF,TRBJ2-1,TRBD2,NA,TRBV9,16
TGTGCCAGCTCACACGGGTATAGCAATCAGCCCCAGCATTTT,CASSHGYSNQPQHF,TRBJ1-5,NA,many,TRBV27,14
TGTGCCACCAGTGATGAGAGTAGGACCTCCGGGGAGCTGTTTTTT,CATSDESRTSGELFF,TRBJ2-2,NA,medium-sized,TRBV24-1,15
TGTGCCAGCAGCCAAAAGCAGGGGGGGACTGAAGCTTTCTTT,CASSQKQGGTEAFF,TRBJ1-1,TRBD1,few,TRBV3-1,14
TGTGCCAGCAGCCTACCAGGCCTTCCAGCGGGGGACTATGAGCAGTTCTTC,CASSLPGLPAGDYEQFF,TRBJ2-1,TRBD2,few,TRBV7-2,17
TGTGCCAGCAGCTTAGGTGAGGGACCCACAGATACGCAGTATTTT,CASSLGEGPTDTQYF,TRBJ2-3,NA,NA,TRBV7-8,15
TGTGCCACCAGCAGTCGGGACAGGGTAGGGGAGACCCAGTACTTC,CATSSRDRVGETQYF,TRBJ2-5,TRBD1,few,TRBV15,15
TGCAGCGGCTCAAATGGGGGCAATGAGCAGTTCTTC,CSGSNGGNEQFF,TRBJ2-1,NA,NA,TRBV29-1,12
TGTGCCAGCAGCTCGGGACAGAACACTGAAGCTTTCTTT,CASSSGQNTEAFF,TRBJ1-1,NA,NA,TRBV7-9,13
TGCAGTGCTAGAGGACATGGGGAGAGCACAGATACGCAGTATTTT,CSARGHGESTDTQYF,TRBJ2-3,NA,NA,TRBV20-1,15
TGTGCCAGCAGCCCAGCGGGGGGAGCCCCAGATACGCAGTATTTT,CASSPAGGAPDTQYF,TRBJ2-3,TRBD2,many,TRBV12-3/TRBV12-4,15
TGCGCCAGCAGCCAAGCGCCAGGAACCACTGAAGCTTTCTTT,CASSQAPGTTEAFF,TRBJ1-1,NA,many,TRBV4-1,14
TGTGCCAGCAGCCCCGACAGGGTTGCTGAAGCTTTCTTT,CASSPDRVAEAFF,TRBJ1-1,TRBD1,NA,TRBV6-1,13
TGCAGTGCCAGACGACGGGGGGCCTACGAGCAGTACTTC,CSARRRGAYEQYF,TRBJ2-7,TRBD2,few,TRBV20-1,13
TGTGCCAGCAGCAAAGGCTGGGACAGGGTAAACGAGCAGTACTTC,CASSKGWDRVNEQYF,TRBJ2-7,NA,many,TRBV21-1,15
TGTGCCACCAGTGACAGGAGCTCCTACAATGAGCAGTTCTTC,CATSDRSSYNEQFF,TRBJ2-1,NA,many,TRBV24-1,14
TGTGCCAGCAGCTCGGCCGGGACTAGCGATTTGTTACGGGACGTTCCCTACGAGCAGTACTTC,CASSSAGTSDLLRDVPYEQYF,TRBJ2-7,TRBD2,few,TRBV7-8,21
TGCAGTGCTAGAGATGGACTAGCGGGGGACACCGGGGAGCTGTTTTTT,CSARDGLAGDTGELFF,TRBJ2-2,TRBD2,medium-sized,TRBV20-1,16
TGTGCCAGCAGCTTAGCCCCACTCGACTGGGGAGGAAACACCATATATTTT,CASSLAPLDWGGNTIYF,TRBJ1-3,NA,NA,TRBV7-9,17
TGTGCCAGCAGCTTAGCCTCCACGGGTACCGGGGAGCTGTTTTTT,CASSLASTGTGELFF,TRBJ2-2,NA,NA,TRBV7-8,15
TGTGCCAGCAGCATAACAGGGGGCGAGGAGCTGTTTTTT,CASSITGGEELFF,TRBJ2-2,TRBD1,many,TRBV7-2,13
TGTGCCAGCAGCTTATCCGGGGGATACACCGGGGAGCTGTTTTTT,CASSLSGGYTGELFF,TRBJ2-2,NA,many,TRBV7-6,15
TGTGCCAGCAGCTTAGCGCCCGCGAAGGGGGAGCTGTTTTTT,CASSLAPAKGELFF,TRBJ2-2,NA,many,TRBV7-6,14
TGTGCCAGCAGCGCCGGGACGAACACTGAAGCTTTCTTT,CASSAGTNTEAFF,TRBJ1-1,NA,few,TRBV7-6,13
TGCAGTGCTAGAGATATTTCGGAGCCTGACTACGAGCAGTACTTC,CSARDISEPDYEQYF,TRBJ2-7,NA,many,TRBV20-1,15
TGTGCCAGCAGCTTACAGGGAGCCACCGGGGAGCTGTTTTTT,CASSLQGATGELFF,TRBJ2-2,NA,many,TRBV5-6,14
TGCGCCAGCAGCCAGACAGGGGCCCCAAGCTCTGGAAACACCATATATTTT,CASSQTGAPSSGNTIYF,TRBJ1-3,TRBD1,NA,TRBV4-3,17
TGTGCCAGCAGCGGGATAGCGGTCGGGGAGGAGACCCAGTACTTC,CASSGIAVGEETQYF,TRBJ2-5,NA,few,TRBV5-6,15
TGCAGTGCCCCCCCCATTGACCCAGATACGCAGTATTTT,CSAPPIDPDTQYF,TRBJ2-3,NA,few,TRBV20-1,13
TGCGCCAGCAGCTTGGTTCAGGTTAATAACAATGAGCAGTTCTTC,CASSLVQVNNNEQFF,TRBJ2-1,NA,NA,TRBV5-1,15
TGTGCCAGCAGCTTGGGGCAGGGGCTCTCCTACGAGCAGTACTTC,CASSLGQGLSYEQYF,TRBJ2-7,NA,few,TRBV11-2,15
TGTGCCAGCAGCCAAGATGGGACTAGCGGCTACAATGAGCAGTTCTTC,CASSQDGTSGYNEQFF,TRBJ2-1,TRBD2,NA,TRBV4-2,16
TGTGCCAGCAGTGCTACCTTTTTTAGACTGAACGTCCTGACTTTC,CASSATFFRLNVLTF,TRBJ2-6,NA,few,TRBV6-1,15
TGCGCCAGCAGCCCTGGACAGGCATCCTACGAGCAGTACTTC,CASSPGQASYEQYF,TRBJ2-7,TRBD1,many,TRBV5-1,14
TGTGCCATCAGTGTAGGGCAGGGCTCAGATACGCAGTATTTT,CAISVGQGSDTQYF,TRBJ2-3,NA,few,TRBV10-3,14
TGTGCCAGCAGTGGGACAGGATGGCCGGAAAAAGCTTTCTTT,CASSGTGWPEKAFF,TRBJ1-1,TRBD1,many,TRBV12-3/TRBV12-4,14
TGTGCCAGCAGCTTATTTATTCACAATGAGCAGTTCTTC,CASSLFIHNEQFF,TRBJ2-1,NA,many,TRBV7-6,13
TGTGCCAGTTCACAGGTTACCGGGGAGCTGTTTTTT,CASSQVTGELFF,TRBJ2-2,NA,few,TRBV19,12
TGTGCCAGCAGTTTAGCGCTAAGGGGGGGCCTTAATGAAAAACTGTTTTTT,CASSLALRGGLNEKLFF,TRBJ1-4,NA,many,TRBV12-3/TRBV12-4,17
TGCGCCAGCAGCCAAGATCCGTGGGGGGGCGCCTACAATGAGCAGTTCTTC,CASSQDPWGGAYNEQFF,TRBJ2-1,NA,NA,TRBV4-3,17
TGTGCCAGCAGTGAAGGGACAGGGGGTGCCACCTCCTACGAGCAGTACTTC,CASSEGTGGATSYEQYF,TRBJ2-7,TRBD1,NA,TRBV6-1,17
TGTGCCAGCAGCTTGTTGGGCGCGCGGGAGACCCAGTACTTC,CASSLLGARETQYF,TRBJ2-5,NA,few,TRBV5-4,14
TGTGCCAGCAGCACCCGTTGGGGAGCGGGGGGGCAAGAGACCCAGTACTTC,CASSTRWGAGGQETQYF,TRBJ2-5,TRBD2,many,TRBV2,17
TGCGCCAGCAGCCAAGAAGGAACCCTCGTCGGCACTGAAGCTTTCTTT,CASSQEGTLVGTEAFF,TRBJ1-1,NA,few,TRBV4-1,16
TGCGCCAGCAGCCCGGTACCGGGAGCTAATTCACCCCTCCACTTT,CASSPVPGANSPLHF,TRBJ1-6,NA,many,TRBV4-1,15
TGCAGCGTTGGCTGGGAGGGGGCAACTAGATGGACCGGGGAGCTGTTTTTT,CSVGWEGATRWTGELFF,TRBJ2-2,NA,many,TRBV29-1,17
TGTGCCAGCAGTCCCTGCTTGAGGCCGGGTATTCCGACCTTC,CASSPCLRPGIPTF,TRBJ1-2,NA,few,TRBV27,14
TGTGCCAGCAGCACTAGCGGGGGGACCGGGGAGCTGTTTTTT,CASSTSGGTGELFF,TRBJ2-2,TRBD2,many,TRBV12-3/TRBV12-4,14
TGTGCCAGCACAAGACCCGGGACAGGGTCCGGAAACACCATATATTTT,CASTRPGTGSGNTIYF,TRBJ1-3,TRBD1,few,TRBV12-3/TRBV12-4,16